This TCR beta chain was identified during a study of T cell repertoires in cytomegalovirus infection. Germline loops: CDR1 DFQATT, CDR2 SNEGSKA (reference sequence). V was pared by 0 bases and J by 2 bases, with 8 bases between. The CDR3 spans 14 residues. TCRdb re-called the reads through MiXCR, storing one row per CDR3 protein. This table holds about 920,000 distinct CDR3 sequences, around 30% found once. Remarks on this clonotype: Antigen specificity is unknown.

The chain is built from TRBV20-1 and TRBJ1-3, with no clear D. Source: cultured CD8+ T cells from PBMCs, taken from culture after CMV antigen stimulation. The sequence was collected from a human donor in good health (CMV status not recorded). Some clones in this sample may be carry-over from other donors' samples. CDR3 nucleotides: TGCAGTGCTAGAGACGAGGGAACTGGAAACACCATATATTTT. It translates to CSARDEGTGNTIYF.